Following are 8 T cell receptor beta chains from one sample sequenced in a study of response to subunit inactivated influenza vaccine. MiXCR was run by TCRdb on the RT-PCR reads, yielding one entry per CDR3 protein. The repertoire holds about 780,000 distinct CDR3 sequences, with approximately 17% as singletons. This sample comprised PBMCs from blood, obtained 4 to 6 days after vaccination. These receptors originate from a man between 50 and 59 years old who received an inactivated influenza vaccine.

The gene calls are TRBV11-2 and TRBJ2-3; 14 nucleotides line up with TRBD2. Trimming at V came to 4 bases and at J to 0 bases, leaving 6 bases not matched to a gene. Germline lookup yields CDR1 SGHAT and CDR2 FQNNGV. CDR3 length equals 18 residues. The CDR3 coding sequence is TGTGCCAGCAGCTCCCGGACTAGCGGGAGGACTAGCACAGATACGCAGTATTTT. Translated: CASSSRTSGRTSTDTQYF.

The rearrangement uses TRBV4-3 and TRBJ2-3; D ambiguous. Germline V gives CDR1 LGHNA, CDR2 YSLEER. V was trimmed by 0 bases and J by 7 bases, leaving 17 bases between them. This CDR3 spans 16 amino acids. CDR3 nucleotides: TGCGCCAGCAGCCAAGAAATAATTGAGTTCCGAAATACGCAGTATTTT. As protein: CASSQEIIEFRNTQYF.

The chain couples TRBV6-1 to TRBJ2-7; TRBD2 aligns across 9 bases. V gave up 8 bases and J gave up 4 bases; unmatched junction bases: 24. The CDR3 covers 19 residues. Germline V gene data show CDR1 as MNHNS and CDR2 as SASEGT. The DNA for the CDR3 is TGTGCCAGCTCTACTACCGGGACTAGCAGAGTCGGTGATAAATACGAGCAGTACTTC. Encoded protein: CASSTTGTSRVGDKYEQYF.

Ten or more counts support this clonotype. The V gene is TRBV9, the J gene TRBJ1-2, with D uncertain. Germline CDR1 reads SGDLS; CDR2 reads YYNGEE. V was clipped by 4 bases and J by 4 bases, with 11 bases between them. The length of the CDR3 is 13 residues. The CDR3 nucleotides read TGTGCCAGCAGCCCAACGGGTTTCTATGGCTACACCTTC. This translates into CASSPTGFYGYTF.

This clonotype was counted between two and nine times. V is TRBV15 and J is TRBJ2-4; D is uncertain. This CDR3 is 15 amino acids long. Between the trimmed V and J ends, which lost 0 bases and 2 bases, there was a span of 8 bases. Germline CDR1 and CDR2: LNHNV and YYDKDF (reference sequence). CDR3 residues: CATSRDGSSKNIQYF. The CDR3 DNA sequence: TGTGCCACCAGCAGAGATGGGTCTTCCAAAAACATTCAGTACTTC.

This chain joins TRBV11-3 and TRBJ2-1; D might be TRBD2 (6 bases). This CDR3 region has 14 residues. The germline V and J ends were trimmed by 5 bases and 5 bases, with 13 bases remaining between them. Germline V gene sequence: CDR1 SGHNT, CDR2 YENEEA. The chain's CDR3 is CASSPTRGHNEQFF. CDR3 sequence (DNA): TGTGCCAGCAGCCCGACGCGGGGCCACAATGAGCAGTTCTTC.

The CDR3 DNA reads as TGTGCCAGCAGTCCCCCTACGAAATTGGTTGGGTCACCCCTCCACTTT. It translates to CASSPPTKLVGSPLHF. The chain links TRBV28 to TRBJ1-6, with D hard to call. The CDR3 covers 16 residues. V was clipped by 5 bases and J by 10 bases, with 21 bases between them. Germline CDR1 and CDR2: MDHEN and SYDVKM.

This clonotype has a handful of counts. This chain joins TRBV5-6 and TRBJ2-2; D is unresolved. The CDR3 totals 15 residues. V lost 2 bases and J 3 bases, leaving 11 bases between the germline ends. Germline assignment: CDR1 SGHDT and CDR2 YYEEEE. The CDR3 DNA reads as TGTGCCAGCAGCTTATACGACAAAGACACCGGGGAGCTGTTTTTT. It translates to CASSLYDKDTGELFF.